This T cell receptor beta chain was captured in a study of blood T cells in healthy people across ages. This clonotype was seen a few times. Roughly 10 milliliters was the volume of peripheral blood drawn from each donor. Next came a second PCR, run for about 7 to 12 cycles, which used a sample-barcoded 5' primer along with a J-beta primer mix. A single record per CDR3 protein comes from TCRdb applying MiXCR to the 5' RACE reads. The table has about 970,000 distinct CDR3 sequences, approximately 50% seen once. After removal of 2 bases from V and 4 bases from J, the junction contained 3 bases not matched to a gene. Per germline, CDR1 LGHDT and CDR2 YNNKEL (reference sequence). The CDR3 runs to 15 residues.

V gene TRBV3-1 combines with J gene TRBJ2-7, with 12 nucleotides matching TRBD2. The clonotype originates from a woman between 55 and 75 years old in good health. Sequencing used blood. CDR3 in amino acids: CASSQLAGGGYEQYF. The CDR3 DNA is TGTGCCAGCAGCCAACTAGCGGGAGGGGGGTACGAGCAGTACTTC.